Presented here are 28 T cell receptor beta chains from one specimen sequenced in a study of T cells in women clearing cervical HPV infection. Sequencing was performed with immunoSEQ multiplex PCR; in TCRdb, only in-frame clones are kept and a portion is missing. The sample includes 25,000 to 30,000 clones. The material sequenced was blood buffy coat. The receptors here all came from a woman aged 18-70 years with a cervical HPV16 infection that either progressed to CIN3+ or cleared (not recorded which).

About this clone: Coverage ceases 3 residues before the CDR3 finishes, and the germline J gene fills in the end. J is TRBJ2-3 and V is TRBV18; D perhaps matches TRBD2 (6 bases). The CDR3 contains 15 residues. Germline CDR1 and CDR2: KGHSH and LQKENI. CDR3 DNA (partial): TGTGCCAGCTCACCCGACCCTCCAGGGACTCAGCCG. It translates to CASSPDPPGTQP. The CDR3 in full is CASSPDPPGTQPQYF.

A word on this clone: Read coverage stops 3 residues before the CDR3 terminus; the germline J gene supplies the remainder. This chain connects TRBV24-1 to TRBJ2-3; 10 positions agree with TRBD1. V shed 7 bases and J 2 bases; nucleotides not matched to a gene: 8. CDR1 is KGHDR and CDR2 is SFDVKD in the germline V gene. This CDR3 comprises 16 residues. The covered CDR3 bases are TGTGCCACCAGCGCCTCGGGACAGGGGTTCACAGATACG. It codes for CATSASGQGFTDT. The entire CDR3 is CATSASGQGFTDTQYF.

Comment on this clone: The read ends 3 residues early relative to the CDR3; the germline J gene fills the gap. This chain connects TRBV4-1 to TRBJ2-1; 12 nucleotides agree with TRBD2. This CDR3 contains 15 residues. Germline V gene lookup returns CDR1 MGHRA and CDR2 YSYEKL. V shed 6 bases, J shed 6 bases, and the junction held 6 bases outside the gene matches. CDR3 DNA, as far as it was read: TGCGCCAGCAGGTGGCCTAGCGGGGGGGCCAATGAG. Translating gives CASRWPSGGANE. In full, the CDR3 reads CASRWPSGGANEQFF.

Concerning this clone itself: Mismatch with germline at one junction end may stem from a read error. The read comes to an end 3 residues before the CDR3 does, leaving the germline J gene to fill in the end. J is TRBJ2-7 and V is TRBV4-2; 9 bases map to TRBD1. The CDR3 runs to 15 residues. Germline-derived CDR1 and CDR2 are LGHNA and YNFKEQ. The CDR3 spells CASSQGTGPTYEQYF. Incomplete CDR3 DNA: TGCGCCAGCAGCCAAGGGACAGGGCCAACCTACGAG.

On this clone itself: A read error may produce the germline difference seen at one junction end. The read falls 3 residues short of the CDR3 end, and the missing part is taken from the germline J gene. The chain combines TRBV7-2 with TRBJ2-1, with 9 bases fitting TRBD2. The germline V gene encodes CDR1 SGHTA and CDR2 FQGNSA. This CDR3 comprises 16 residues. CDR3 protein: CASSIAGASSYNEQFF. The DNA read from the CDR3 is TGTGCCAGCAGCATAGCGGGGGCCAGCTCCTACAATGAG.

Comments on this clone: The read ends 3 residues early relative to the CDR3; the germline J gene fills the gap. The chain combines TRBV7-9 with TRBJ1-1; maybe TRBD1 (6 bases). Germline CDR1 is SEHNR and CDR2 is FQNEAQ (reference sequence). The CDR3 totals 13 residues. Trimming removed 7 bases at V and 4 bases at J, with 13 bases between. The part of the CDR3 DNA that was read is TGTGCCAGCAACGGACAGTTTTCCACTGAA. The encoded protein is CASNGQFSTE. The full CDR3 protein reads CASNGQFSTEAFF.

The CDR3 here is CASSGGGVDGEQFF. The CDR3 DNA, read in part, is TGCGCCAGCAGCGGGGGGGGAGTAGACGGTGAG. J is TRBJ2-1 and V is TRBV5-1, with TRBD2 matching over 7 bases. The observed sequence ends 3 residues before the CDR3 terminus, with the missing tail filled in from the germline J gene. The CDR3 is 14 amino acids. Trimming took 4 bases from V and 9 from J; bases not matched to a gene: 10. From germline, CDR1 is SGHRS and CDR2 YFSETQ.

Turning to this clone: The sequence runs out 3 residues before the end of the CDR3; the remainder is reconstructed from the germline J gene. The chain combines TRBV5-1 with TRBJ2-4; 8 nucleotides line up with TRBD2. The CDR3 totals 16 residues. Trimming removed 4 bases from V and 6 bases from J; junction bases left unmatched: 12. Per the germline V gene, CDR1 is SGHRS and CDR2 is YFSETQ. The CDR3 sequence is CASSTGGGHTLNIQYF. The CDR3 bases that were read are TGCGCCAGCAGCACCGGGGGGGGGCATACGTTAAACATT.

As for this clone: The read finishes 3 residues shy of the CDR3 end, and the germline J gene is used to complete it. V gene TRBV7-6 combines with J gene TRBJ2-5; 7 bases line up with TRBD1. J lost 3 bases, V lost 4 bases, and 11 bases had no gene match. Germline CDR1 and CDR2: SGHVS and FNYEAQ. The CDR3 has 16 amino acids. The CDR3 loop is CASSSKDRLPKETQYF. The covered CDR3 bases are TGTGCCAGCAGCTCCAAGGACAGGTTGCCGAAAGAGACC.

With regard to this clone: The junction shows a germline mismatch at one end, possibly a read error. The CDR3 extends 3 residues past the end of the read, so its final part is completed from the germline J gene. This chain joins TRBV7-9 and TRBJ2-5; 7 bases fit TRBD1. This CDR3 spans 15 amino acids. Germline V lookup: CDR1 SEHNR, CDR2 FQNEAQ (reference sequence). The part of the CDR3 DNA that was read is TGTGCTAGCAGCTTCGGTACAGGGGCCCAAGAGACC. Amino acids: CASSFGTGAQET. The complete CDR3 sequence is CASSFGTGAQETQYF.

Note on this clone: The read halts 3 residues ahead of the CDR3 end, with the missing end drawn from the germline J gene. This chain joins TRBV20-1 and TRBJ1-5; 8 bases fit TRBD1. The germline gives CDR1 DFQATT, CDR2 SNEGSKA (reference sequence). CDR3 length equals 16 residues. V lost 0 bases and J lost 2; bases outside the gene matches: 6. CDR3 DNA (partial): TGCAGTGCTAGAGATGTCCGGGGACAGGGCAATCAGCCC. It is translated as CSARDVRGQGNQP. The entire CDR3 protein reads CSARDVRGQGNQPQHF.

About this clone: The read halts 3 residues ahead of the CDR3 end, with the missing end drawn from the germline J gene. The chain couples TRBV5-4 to TRBJ2-5; 13 bases line up with TRBD2. The trim removed 4 bases at V and 5 bases at J, leaving 2 bases unmatched. Per the germline V gene, CDR1 is SGHNT and CDR2 is YYREEE (reference sequence). The length of the CDR3 is 14 residues. CDR3 residues: CASSGTSGVETQYF. The CDR3 bases that were read are TGTGCCAGCAGCGGGACTAGCGGGGTGGAGACC.

Note on this clone: The germline gene is not matched at one end of the junction; a read error may be the cause. The read falls 3 residues short of the CDR3 end, and the missing part is taken from the germline J gene. The rearrangement joins TRBV7-7 to TRBJ2-3, with TRBD1 matching over 7 bases. The CDR3 contains 13 residues. Germline V gene sequence: CDR1 SSHAT, CDR2 FNYEAQ (reference sequence). CDR3 loop: CASSPGQTDTQYF. The CDR3 bases that were read are TGTGCTAGCAGCCCGGGACAGACAGATACG.

On this clone: From the germline J gene comes the end of the CDR3, since the read stops 3 residues before it. The chain joins TRBV11-1 to TRBJ2-7; 10 bases agree with TRBD1. V gave up 5 bases and J gave up 5 bases; unmatched junction bases: 9. The CDR3 spans 15 residues. From germline, CDR1 is SGHAT and CDR2 FQDESV (reference sequence). The sequenced CDR3 bases are TGTGCCAGCAGCCTCTCGGGACAGGGGACCCACGAG. Amino acid sequence: CASSLSGQGTHE. The full CDR3 is CASSLSGQGTHEQYF.

A word on this clone: The sequence runs out 3 residues before the end of the CDR3; the remainder is reconstructed from the germline J gene. The chain carries TRBV19 and TRBJ2-7; TRBD1 aligns across 9 bases. The CDR3 loop spans 17 amino acids. V lost 5 bases, J lost 0 bases, and 11 bases stayed unmatched. Germline CDR1 and CDR2: LNHDA and SQIVND (reference sequence). CDR3 amino acids: CASSSLAGTGSSYEQYF. The sequenced part of the CDR3 DNA is TGTGCCAGTAGTTCGCTGGCCGGGACAGGGAGCTCCTACGAG. The full variable domain, with the rest looked up from reference TRBV19 and TRBJ2-7, is DGGITQSPKYLFRKEGQNVTLSCEQNLNHDAMYWYRQDPGQGLRLIYYSQIVNDFQKGDIAEGYSVSREKKESFPLTVTSAQKNPTAFYLCASSSLAGTGSSYEQYFGPGTRLTVT.

Of note for this clone: The read finishes 3 residues shy of the CDR3 end, and the germline J gene is used to complete it. This rearrangement joins TRBV20-1 to TRBJ2-5; tentatively, D is TRBD1 (6 bases). This CDR3 is 13 amino acids long. The V gene's germline CDR1 is DFQATT and CDR2 SNEGSKA (reference sequence). Trimming removed 3 bases from V and 2 bases from J, with 10 bases in between. The sequenced CDR3 bases are TGCAGTGCTAGTGGGGGCACACAAGAGACC. Translation: CSASGGTQET. In full, the CDR3 is CSASGGTQETQYF.

A remark on this clone: The read ends 3 residues shy of where the CDR3 ends; the end is completed using the germline J gene. This rearrangement joins TRBV7-9 to TRBJ2-5; tentative D call: TRBD1 (6 bases). The CDR3 runs 14 residues. With 1 base removed from V and 3 bases from J, the gap between germline ends came to 9 bases. Germline CDR1 and CDR2: SEHNR and FQNEAQ (reference sequence). CDR3 residues: CASSLGTVKETQYF. CDR3 DNA (partial): TGTGCCAGCAGCTTAGGGACAGTTAAAGAGACC.

The CDR3 region is CASSLFGTGNTIYF. The covered CDR3 bases are TGTGCCAGCAGCTTGTTCGGTACGGGAAACACC. This rearrangement joins TRBV5-6 to TRBJ1-3; no firm D call. Read data end 3 residues before the CDR3 end; the end is taken from the germline J gene. The ends were cut back, 1 base at V and 4 bases at J, with 9 bases in the middle. The CDR3 runs 14 residues. Germline CDR1 reads SGHDT; CDR2 reads YYEEEE.

In regard to this clone: From the germline J gene comes the end of the CDR3, since the read stops 3 residues before it. J is TRBJ2-7 and V is TRBV20-1; perhaps TRBD2 as D (5 bases). This CDR3 spans 15 amino acids. Trimming stripped 0 bases from V and 2 bases from J, with 14 bases between. CDR1 is DFQATT, CDR2 SNEGSKA, per germline (reference sequence). Partial CDR3 DNA: TGCAGTGCTAGAGATGCGGGCAGCCTCCCCTACGAG. Encoded protein: CSARDAGSLPYE. The whole CDR3 region reads CSARDAGSLPYEQYF.

Worth noting for this clone: The sequence runs out 3 residues before the end of the CDR3; the remainder is reconstructed from the germline J gene. This sequence joins TRBV6-2 or TRBV6-3 and TRBJ2-1, with D unresolved. The CDR3 is 11 residues long. The germline V gene has CDR1 MNHEY and CDR2 SVGEGT. Trimming removed 6 bases at V and 8 bases at J, with 8 bases between. This CDR3 is CASSLSDEQFF. CDR3 DNA, as far as it was read: TGTGCCAGCAGCCTGTCCGATGAG.

Regarding this clone: The read terminates 3 residues ahead of where the CDR3 ends, so the germline J gene completes it. The V gene is TRBV5-1, the J gene TRBJ1-2; D may be TRBD1 (5 bases). The CDR3 totals 14 residues. Germline V gene sequence: CDR1 SGHRS, CDR2 YFSETQ. Trimming shortened V by 0 bases and J by 7 bases, and 13 bases separated the two germline ends. Partial CDR3 DNA: TGCGCCAGCAGCTTGGAGACCCAGGGCTCTGGC. Encoded protein: CASSLETQGSG. The full-length CDR3 reads as CASSLETQGSGYTF.

A remark on this clone: Coverage ceases 3 residues before the CDR3 finishes, and the germline J gene fills in the end. This chain uses TRBV10-2 with TRBJ1-2, with 9 positions matching TRBD1. The CDR3 sequence is 13 residues long. Trimming at V came to 8 bases and at J to 7 bases, leaving 8 bases not matched to a gene. The V gene's germline CDR1 is WSHSY and CDR2 SAAADI. The DNA read from the CDR3 is TGCGCCAGCGACGGAGGGACAGGGCCTGGC. It translates to CASDGGTGPG. The CDR3 reads in full as CASDGGTGPGYTF.

With respect to this clone: The read gets to within 3 residues of the CDR3 end, and the germline J gene fills in the rest. The V gene is TRBV30, the J gene TRBJ1-2; 8 bases are a match to TRBD1. Trimming took 3 bases from V and 3 from J; bases not matched to a gene: 0. This CDR3 is built from 12 residues. In germline, CDR1 is GTSNPN, CDR2 SVGIG (reference sequence). Partial CDR3 DNA: TGTGCCTGGAGGGACAGGGACTATGGC. Amino acid sequence: CAWRDRDYG. The whole CDR3 protein is CAWRDRDYGYTF.

The covered CDR3 bases are TGTGCCTGGACAGGGGTAGGCTACGAG. It encodes CAWTGVGYE. The whole CDR3 protein reads CAWTGVGYEQYF. The chain combines TRBV30 with TRBJ2-7; perhaps TRBD1 as D (6 bases). The read finishes 3 residues shy of the CDR3 end, and the germline J gene is used to complete it. Trimming took off 4 bases at V and 3 bases at J, with 10 bases between the two ends. Germline V gives CDR1 GTSNPN, CDR2 SVGIG (reference sequence). This CDR3 region has 12 residues.

Note on this clone: Read coverage stops 3 residues before the CDR3 terminus; the germline J gene supplies the remainder. This chain links TRBV6-7 with TRBJ1-1; a weak D match, TRBD1 (5 bases). TRBV6-7 is given ORF status, its function remaining uncertain. The CDR3 totals 15 residues. V lost 2 bases and J 5 bases, leaving 15 bases between the germline ends. The covered CDR3 bases are TGTGCCAGCAGTTACGTGGGGGGAATTGGGACTGAA. Its translation: CASSYVGGIGTE. The whole CDR3 region reads CASSYVGGIGTEAFF.

Notes on this clone: The read finishes 3 residues shy of the CDR3 end, and the germline J gene is used to complete it. This CDR3 is also generated by other DNA sequences in the sample. The chain couples TRBV6-1 to TRBJ1-2; no clear D. V lost 0 bases, J lost 4 bases, and 6 bases lay in between. Germline V gene data show CDR1 as MNHNS and CDR2 as SASEGT. The CDR3 has 13 residues. CDR3 protein: CASSEAGSYGYTF. The CDR3 bases that were read are TGTGCCAGCAGTGAAGCGGGCAGCTATGGC.

A note on this clone: The missing CDR3 end, 3 residues past where the read stops, is filled in from the germline J gene. The chain has TRBV6-2 or TRBV6-3 and TRBJ2-1; D uncertain. The germline V gene encodes CDR1 MNHEY and CDR2 SVGEGT. The CDR3 has 14 residues. V dropped 0 bases and J dropped 7 bases, with 10 bases sitting between them. The CDR3 spells CASSYSGRPNEQFF. The covered CDR3 bases are TGTGCCAGCAGTTACTCGGGCCGCCCGAATGAG.

Concerning this clone: The CDR3 end lies 3 residues beyond the end of the read and is filled in from the germline J gene. The chain joins TRBV5-6 to TRBJ2-1; 10 nucleotides agree with TRBD2. The germline V gene has CDR1 SGHDT and CDR2 YYEEEE. V dropped 4 bases and J dropped 6; count of bases not matched to a gene: 4. This CDR3 contains 14 residues. The CDR3 region is CASSRIAGGNEQFF. The CDR3 DNA, read in part, is TGTGCCAGCAGCCGAATAGCGGGGGGCAATGAG. Full variable domain (remainder filled in from reference TRBV5-6 and TRBJ2-1): DAGVTQSPTHLIKTRGQQVTLRCSPKSGHDTVSWYQQALGQGPQFIFQYYEEEERQRGNFPDRFSGHQFPNYSSELNVNALLLGDSALYLCASSRIAGGNEQFFGPGTRLTVL.